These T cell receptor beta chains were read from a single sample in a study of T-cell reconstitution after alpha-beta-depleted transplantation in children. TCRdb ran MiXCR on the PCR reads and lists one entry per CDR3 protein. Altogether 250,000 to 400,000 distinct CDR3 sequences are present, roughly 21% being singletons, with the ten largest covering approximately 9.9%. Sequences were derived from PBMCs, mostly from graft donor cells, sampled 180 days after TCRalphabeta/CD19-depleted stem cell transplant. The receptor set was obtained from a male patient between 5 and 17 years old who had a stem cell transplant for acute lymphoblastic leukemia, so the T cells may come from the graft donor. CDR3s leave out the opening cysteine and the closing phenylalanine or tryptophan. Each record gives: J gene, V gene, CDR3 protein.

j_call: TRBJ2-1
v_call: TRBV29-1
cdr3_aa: SVEGGRNEQF

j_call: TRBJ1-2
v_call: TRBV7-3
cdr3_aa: ASSQRTGLGYT

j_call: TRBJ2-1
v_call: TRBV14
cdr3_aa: ASSQSPGYEQF

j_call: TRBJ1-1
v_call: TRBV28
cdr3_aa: ASSLDSPEAF

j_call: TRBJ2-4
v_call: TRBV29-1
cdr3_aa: SVDILAKNIQY

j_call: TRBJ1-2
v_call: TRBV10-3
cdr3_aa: AIRGTGVDGYT

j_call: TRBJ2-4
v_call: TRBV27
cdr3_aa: ASSSPGLAKNIQY

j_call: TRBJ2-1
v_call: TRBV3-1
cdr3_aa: ASSTRTSSNEQF

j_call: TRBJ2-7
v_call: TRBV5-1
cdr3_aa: ASSLTGQGSWDKQY

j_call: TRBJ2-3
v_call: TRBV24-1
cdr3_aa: ATSEADTPTDTQY